This T cell receptor (beta chain) was sequenced for a study of CD8 T cells in Susac syndrome. Sequencing of TCR beta drew on CD8+ and CD4+ T cells from blood. Multiple sclerosis controls were treatment-naive patients with stable or active relapsing-remitting disease. Negative isolation yielded the CD8+ and CD4+ T cells, while FACS enriched the TEMRA cells. The CDR3 has 14 residues. The germline V gene has CDR1 DFQATT and CDR2 SNEGSKA (reference sequence). V was cut by 2 bases and J by 5 bases, with 15 bases left in between. RNA totalling about 0.45 to 1 ug underwent reverse transcription with random hexamers. It was immunoSEQ multiplex PCR that amplified TCR beta CDR3 across 54 Vbeta and 13 Jbeta. TCRdb analysed the immunoSEQ multiplex PCR reads with MiXCR anew, one entry per CDR3 protein. The repertoire holds some 300,000 distinct CDR3 sequences, about 88% seen once, with around 0.2% in the top ten.

Sequenced material: CD8+ T cells from PBMCs. The receptor comes from a human donor with multiple sclerosis. V and J are TRBV20-1 and TRBJ2-5; tentatively, D is TRBD2 (5 bases). CDR3 residues: CSARRGDGMETQYF. CDR3 in DNA: TGCAGTGCTAGACGTGGAGACGGGATGGAGACCCAGTACTTC.